This section outlines one T cell receptor beta chain sequence together with its context. Its antigen is currently not known. The sample holds no much larger clone one base away, and base qualities are not on file. This entry comes from a study of shared clonotypes between healthy human individuals (dated by TCRdb to 2018 to 2020). About the investigation overall: Three men and two women, aged 18 to 49 years, made up the cohort. For each donor, three plates each were used for CD4 naive and CD4 memory, two plates were used for CD8 naive, and one plate was used for CD8 memory. Leukapheresis yielded between about 0.8 and 9.5 billion PBMCs per donor. Libraries were prepared and TCR repertoires were sequenced by different laboratories using diverse techniques, in order to increase sequencing depth and limit assay-specific biases. To estimate repertoire size and how much clonotypes are shared between individuals, the study performed deep sequencing of blood TCR repertoires from 4 to 6 healthy adults. Summary of the overall study and its limitations: Naive subsets generally had larger estimated clonotype richness than memory subsets. Sampling was limited to blood, and TCR repertoires in tissue likely differ from TCR repertoires in blood. Higher generation probabilities were observed for clonotypes shared by all four sorted-subset donors than for non-shared clonotypes. Roughly 5.2% of naive CD4, roughly 3.6% of naive CD8, 2.3% of memory CD4, and over 0.35% of memory CD8 clonotypes were shared across several donors. Because the study included a small number of donors, the genetic and exposure-history diversity represented was limited. Rarefaction of sorted-subset datasets indicated incomplete sequencing despite the large sequencing depth. Pairwise subsampling led to the expectation that sequencing depth would affect the degree of clonotype sharing among donors.

CDR1 and CDR2 are read off the germline V gene as MGHRA and YSYEKL. Trimming costs V 1 base and J 2 bases, and their ends lie 9 bases apart. Its CDR3 holds 14 amino acids, cysteine through phenylalanine. Only the CDR3 part of the read is kept: 42 bases, read in frame from the first base. TCR CDR3 regions were amplified from genomic DNA by multiplex PCR using the deep immunoSEQ assay. Genomic DNA extracted from each cell subset was distributed evenly over all wells of several immunoSEQ 96-well plates, and each plate served as one replicate. Each replicate PCR for sorted subsets received about 220 ng genomic DNA, equal to tens of thousands of T cell genomes. Purified libraries were measured with a Qubit 3.0 fluorometer, size-checked on a Bioanalyzer 2100, and measured again with the KAPA Library Quantification kit. Each immunoSEQ 96-well plate was sequenced on its own single-read 150-cycle Illumina NextSeq 550 flow cell. Per the source publication's procedure: Because only junctional sequences without quality scores were contained in the immunoSEQ output, filtering matching that applied to full-length reads could not be performed. To assign V/J genes and CDR3, sequences were annotated against IMGT germline references using PyIR, a Python wrapper for IgBLAST v1.9. Reads were removed for weak V/J assignments (E-value above 1e-6), missing CDR3, stop codons, out-of-frame junctions, or ambiguous translated residues. V3J clonotypes were defined by identical inferred V gene, J gene, and CDR3 amino acid sequence. The percentage overlap between two repertoires was calculated by dividing the number of shared unique clonotypes by the size of the smaller repertoire. Three approaches were used to assess repertoire richness: RTK rarefaction, the Chao1 estimator, and Recon v2.1 estimates of unobserved clonotypes. Generation probabilities were computed with OLGA for all TCRbeta clonotypes obtained by the gDNA method from a few donors. TCRdb stores this immuneACCESS table with in-frame sequences only. Part of the clones is absent; in the studies checked, under half of the shortfall reflects unresolved V genes, and no reason is known for the rest. V and J calls and clone size are those listed in that table; D and trimming were worked out from the DNA. The table for this sample lists about 600,000 clones; around 97% of them were counted only once. The top ten hold roughly 0.05% of the sample.

Donors were healthy HIV-negative adults with no recently reported acute infections or vaccinations. Only Caucasian adults living in Nashville, Tennessee, USA were represented among the donors. CD4+ T cells were enriched by magnetic negative selection; naive cells were then positively selected on CD45RA, and the negative fraction formed the memory subset. After blood collection by leukapheresis, PBMCs were isolated using Ficoll-Histopaque density gradient centrifugation and then cryopreserved in the vapor phase of liquid nitrogen. Purity and quantity of every magnetically sorted T cell population were checked by analytical flow cytometry. Genomic DNA was isolated from each sorted fraction and quantified by UV absorbance on a Nanodrop 2000c.

The sequencing sample was made of naive CD4+ T cells sorted from blood. The cell subset or site label corresponds to: CD45RA+ positively selected. Recombination linked TRBV4-1 to TRBJ2-7, with the D gene too uncertain to name. The receptor was derived from a woman in her thirties in good health. CDR3 reads: CASSQGTSTYEQYF. The sequenced DNA: TGCGCCAGCAGCCAAGGGACGTCGACCTACGAGCAGTACTTC.